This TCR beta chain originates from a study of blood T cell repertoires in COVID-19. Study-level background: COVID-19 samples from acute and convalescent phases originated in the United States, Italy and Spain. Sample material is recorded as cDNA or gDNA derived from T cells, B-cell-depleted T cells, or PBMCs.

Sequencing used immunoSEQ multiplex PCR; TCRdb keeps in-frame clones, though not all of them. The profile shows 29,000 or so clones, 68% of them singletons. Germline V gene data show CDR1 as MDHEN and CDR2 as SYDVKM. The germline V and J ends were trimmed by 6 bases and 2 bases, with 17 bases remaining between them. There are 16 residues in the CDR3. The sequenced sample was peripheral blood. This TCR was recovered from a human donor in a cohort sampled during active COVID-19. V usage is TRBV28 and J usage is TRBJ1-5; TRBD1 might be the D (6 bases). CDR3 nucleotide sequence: TGTGCCAGCAGGCTCTCTAGGGGGTCGGGCAATCAGCCCCAGCATTTT. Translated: CASRLSRGSGNQPQHF.